This T cell receptor (beta chain) was identified during a study of blood T cell repertoires in COVID-19. Cohort 3 recovered donors had two negative PCRs, clearance, or symptom resolution. Trimming cost V 7 bases and J 0 bases; bases outside gene matches: 17. The CDR3 sequence is 17 residues long. Germline values: CDR1 SQVTM, CDR2 ANQGSEA. This table comes from immunoSEQ multiplex PCR, and its TCRdb copy is limited to in-frame clones, with some not included. The sample has 250,000 or so clones, over 75% seen once. The chain uses TRBV29-1 and TRBJ1-1; 7 nucleotides align to TRBD1. Sequenced input: PBMCs or T cells enriched from blood (not recorded which). The source of this sequence is a woman aged 45-65 years who had recovered from COVID-19. CDR3 bases: TGCAGCGCCGATGGGATGATGATGGGACAGCTGAACACTGAAGCTTTCTTT. Amino acid sequence: CSADGMMMGQLNTEAFF.